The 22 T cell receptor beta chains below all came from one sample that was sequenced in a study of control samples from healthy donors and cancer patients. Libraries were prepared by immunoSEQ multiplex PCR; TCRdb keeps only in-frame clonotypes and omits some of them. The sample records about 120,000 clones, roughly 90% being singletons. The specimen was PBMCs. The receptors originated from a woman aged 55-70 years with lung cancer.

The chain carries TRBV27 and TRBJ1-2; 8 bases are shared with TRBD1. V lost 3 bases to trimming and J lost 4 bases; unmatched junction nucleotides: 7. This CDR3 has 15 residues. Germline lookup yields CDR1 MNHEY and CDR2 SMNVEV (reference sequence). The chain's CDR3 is CASSFQGALSYGYTF. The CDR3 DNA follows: TGTGCCAGCAGTTTCCAGGGGGCGCTGAGCTATGGCTACACCTTC.

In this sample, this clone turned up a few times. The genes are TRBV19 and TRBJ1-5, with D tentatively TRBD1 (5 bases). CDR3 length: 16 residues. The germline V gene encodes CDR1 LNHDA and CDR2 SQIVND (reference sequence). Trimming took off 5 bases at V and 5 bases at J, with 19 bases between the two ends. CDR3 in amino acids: CASSPSGLIGDQPQHF. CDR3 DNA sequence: TGTGCCAGTAGTCCATCCGGACTAATAGGGGATCAGCCCCAGCATTTT. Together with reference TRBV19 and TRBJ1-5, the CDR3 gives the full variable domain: DGGITQSPKYLFRKEGQNVTLSCEQNLNHDAMYWYRQDPGQGLRLIYYSQIVNDFQKGDIAEGYSVSREKKESFPLTVTSAQKNPTAFYLCASSPSGLIGDQPQHFGDGTRLSIL.

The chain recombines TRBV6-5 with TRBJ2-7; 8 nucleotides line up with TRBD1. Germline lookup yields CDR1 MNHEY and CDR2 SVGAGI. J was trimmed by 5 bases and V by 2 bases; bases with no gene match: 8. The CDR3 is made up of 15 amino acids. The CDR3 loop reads CASSYQQGVLDEQYF. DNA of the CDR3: TGTGCCAGCAGTTACCAACAGGGGGTCCTGGACGAGCAGTACTTC.

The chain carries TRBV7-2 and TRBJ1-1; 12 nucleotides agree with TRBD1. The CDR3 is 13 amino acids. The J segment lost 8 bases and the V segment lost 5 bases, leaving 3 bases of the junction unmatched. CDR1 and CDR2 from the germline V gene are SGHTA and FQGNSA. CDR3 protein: CASSGGQGAEAFF. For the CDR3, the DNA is TGTGCCAGCAGCGGGGGACAGGGGGCCGAAGCTTTCTTT. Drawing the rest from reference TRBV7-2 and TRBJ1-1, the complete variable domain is GAGVSQSPSNKVTEKGKDVELRCDPISGHTALYWYRQSLGQGLEFLIYFQGNSAPDKSGLPSDRFSAERTGGSVSTLTIQRTQQEDSAVYLCASSGGQGAEAFFGQGTRLTVV.

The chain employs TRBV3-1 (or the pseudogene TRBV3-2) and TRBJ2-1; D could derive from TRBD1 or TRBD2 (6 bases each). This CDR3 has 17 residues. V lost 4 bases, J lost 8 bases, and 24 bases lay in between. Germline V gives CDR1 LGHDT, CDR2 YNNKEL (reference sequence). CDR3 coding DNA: TGTGCCAGCAGCCGGGGTTCAAGGGGGGTAGTATCGGATGAGCAGTTCTTC. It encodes CASSRGSRGVVSDEQFF.

DNA for the CDR3: TGCGCCAGCAGCGAGGGACAGCTATCTGGAAACACCATATATTTT. Encoded protein: CASSEGQLSGNTIYF. The V and J genes are TRBV5-1 and TRBJ1-3; 7 bases align to TRBD1. The V and J ends lost 4 bases and 1 base, in that order; junction bases with no gene match: 5. The CDR3 is 15 residues long. Looked up from germline, CDR1 is SGHRS and CDR2 is YFSETQ.

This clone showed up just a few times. CDR3 amino acids: CASSYGTSGGYEQYF. The CDR3 region has the DNA TGTGCCAGCAGTTACGGAACTAGCGGGGGTTACGAGCAGTACTTC. The gene calls are TRBV6-5 and TRBJ2-7, with 11 bases identical to TRBD2. CDR3 size: 15 residues. The J segment lost 4 bases and the V segment lost 2 bases, leaving 4 bases of the junction unmatched. CDR1 is MNHEY, CDR2 SVGAGI, per germline.

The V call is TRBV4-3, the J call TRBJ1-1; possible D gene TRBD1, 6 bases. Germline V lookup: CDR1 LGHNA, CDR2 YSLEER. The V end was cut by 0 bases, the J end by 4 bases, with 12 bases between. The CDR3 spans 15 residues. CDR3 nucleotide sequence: TGCGCCAGCAGCCAAGAGGGCAGGACAGTCACTGAAGCTTTCTTT. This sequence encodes CASSQEGRTVTEAFF.

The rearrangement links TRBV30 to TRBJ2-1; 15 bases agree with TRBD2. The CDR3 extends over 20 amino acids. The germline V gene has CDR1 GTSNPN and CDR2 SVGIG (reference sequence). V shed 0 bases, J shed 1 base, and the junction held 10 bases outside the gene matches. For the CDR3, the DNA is TGTGCCTGGAGTGTACGGACTAGCGGGAGGGTAGGTCGATCCTACAATGAGCAGTTCTTC. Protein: CAWSVRTSGRVGRSYNEQFF.

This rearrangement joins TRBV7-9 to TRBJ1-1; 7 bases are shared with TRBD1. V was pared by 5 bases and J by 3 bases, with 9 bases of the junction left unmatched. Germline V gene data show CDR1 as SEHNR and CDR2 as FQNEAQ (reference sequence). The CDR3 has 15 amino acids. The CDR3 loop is CASSPWGGGDTEAFF. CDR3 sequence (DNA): TGTGCCAGCAGCCCTTGGGGAGGGGGCGACACTGAAGCTTTCTTT.

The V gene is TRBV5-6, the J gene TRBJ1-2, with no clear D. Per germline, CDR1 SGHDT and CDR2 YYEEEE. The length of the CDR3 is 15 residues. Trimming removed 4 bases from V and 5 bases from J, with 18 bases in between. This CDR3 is CASSPRGSSSYGYTF. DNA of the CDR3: TGTGCCAGCAGCCCCCGAGGGAGCAGCTCTTATGGCTACACCTTC.

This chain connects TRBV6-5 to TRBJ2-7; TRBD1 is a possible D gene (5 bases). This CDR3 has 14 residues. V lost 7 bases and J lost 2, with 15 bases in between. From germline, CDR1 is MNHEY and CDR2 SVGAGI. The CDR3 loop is CASTSPGLTYEQYF. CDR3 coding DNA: TGTGCCAGCACCTCCCCAGGGCTCACCTACGAGCAGTACTTC.

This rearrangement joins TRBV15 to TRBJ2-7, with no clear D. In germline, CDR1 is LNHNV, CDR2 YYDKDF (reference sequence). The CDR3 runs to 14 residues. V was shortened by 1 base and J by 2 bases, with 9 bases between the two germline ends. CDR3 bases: TGTGCCACCAGCAGAGTTTCCGGAGCCTACGAGCAGTACTTC. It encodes CATSRVSGAYEQYF.

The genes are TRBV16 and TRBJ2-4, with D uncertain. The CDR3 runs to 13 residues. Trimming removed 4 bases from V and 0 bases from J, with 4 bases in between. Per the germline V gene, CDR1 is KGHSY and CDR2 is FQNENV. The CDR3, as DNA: TGTGCCAGCAGCCTCGAAGCCAAAAACATTCAGTACTTC. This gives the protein CASSLEAKNIQYF. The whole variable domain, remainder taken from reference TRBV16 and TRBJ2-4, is GEEVAQTPKHLVRGEGQKAKLYCAPIKGHSYVFWYQQVLKNEFKFLISFQNENVFDETGMPKERFSAKCLPNSPCSLEIQATKLEDSAVYFCASSLEAKNIQYFGAGTRLSVL.

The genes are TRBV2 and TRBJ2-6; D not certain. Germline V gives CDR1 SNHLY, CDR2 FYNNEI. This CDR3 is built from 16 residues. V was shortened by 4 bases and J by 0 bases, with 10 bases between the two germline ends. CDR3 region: CASSVQPSSGANVLTF. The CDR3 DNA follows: TGTGCCAGCAGTGTGCAGCCTAGCTCTGGGGCCAACGTCCTGACTTTC.

The CDR3 region has the DNA TGTGCCAGCAGCTTGGGATACAGACCGAGCAATCAGCCCCAGCATTTT. Encoded protein: CASSLGYRPSNQPQHF. The chain has TRBV5-8 and TRBJ1-5, with D hard to call. The CDR3 has 16 amino acids. Germline lookup yields CDR1 SGHTS and CDR2 YDEGEE. V lost 0 bases to trimming and J lost 1 base, with 11 bases between them.

The CDR3 coding sequence is TGTGCCAGCAGCCGACGGGATAGCGGGAGTGGGGGCATTCAGTACTTC. This translates into CASSRRDSGSGGIQYF. This chain joins TRBV27 and TRBJ2-4; 9 bases match TRBD2. V lost 6 bases and J lost 9; bases outside the gene matches: 15. There are 16 residues in the CDR3. Germline V lookup: CDR1 MNHEY, CDR2 SMNVEV (reference sequence).

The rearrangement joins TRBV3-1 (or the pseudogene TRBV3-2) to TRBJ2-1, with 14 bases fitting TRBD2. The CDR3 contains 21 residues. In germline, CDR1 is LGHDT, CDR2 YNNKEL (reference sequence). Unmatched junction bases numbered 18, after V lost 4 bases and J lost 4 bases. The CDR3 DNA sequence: TGTGCCAGCAGCCCCTTTCCCCTTTCGACTAGCGGGGGGGCCTGTTACAATGAGCAGTTCTTC. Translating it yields CASSPFPLSTSGGACYNEQFF.

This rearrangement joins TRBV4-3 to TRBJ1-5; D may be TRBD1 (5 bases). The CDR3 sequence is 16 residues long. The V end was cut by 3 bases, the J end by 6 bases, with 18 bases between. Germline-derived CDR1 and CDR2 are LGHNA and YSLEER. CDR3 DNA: TGCGCCAGCAGCCACTCTTCCCAGGGTAATGGTCAGCCCCAGCATTTT. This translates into CASSHSSQGNGQPQHF.

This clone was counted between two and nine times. The DNA of the CDR3 is TGCGCCAGCAGCCGACAGGCGAGGAACACTGAAGCTTTCTTT. Encoded protein: CASSRQARNTEAFF. This sequence joins TRBV5-1 and TRBJ1-1, with a tentative D call TRBD1 (6 bases). Germline-derived CDR1 and CDR2 are SGHRS and YFSETQ. The V end lost 4 bases, the J end lost 1 base, and 11 bases lay between the germline ends. CDR3 size: 14 residues.

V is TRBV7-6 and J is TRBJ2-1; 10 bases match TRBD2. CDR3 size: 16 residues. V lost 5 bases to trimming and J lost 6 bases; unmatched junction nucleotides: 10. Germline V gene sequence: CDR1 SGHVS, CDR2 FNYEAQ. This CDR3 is CASSPLGPSGGNEQFF. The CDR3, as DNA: TGTGCCAGCAGCCCGCTAGGTCCTAGCGGGGGCAATGAGCAGTTCTTC.

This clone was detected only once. Here the CDR3 DNA reads TGTGCCAGCAGCGTAGAGGCCAGTGGGACCATATATTTT. It specifies CASSVEASGTIYF. This sequence joins TRBV9 and TRBJ1-3, with D unclear. The CDR3 loop spans 13 amino acids. Deletions cut 0 bases from V and 10 bases from J, with 11 bases between. Per germline, CDR1 SGDLS and CDR2 YYNGEE. Full variable domain (rest looked up from reference TRBV9 and TRBJ1-3): DSGVTQTPKHLITATGQRVTLRCSPRSGDLSVYWYQQSLDQGLQFLIQYYNGEERAKGNILERFSAQQFPDLHSELNLSSLELGDSALYFCASSVEASGTIYFGEGSWLTVV.